This T cell receptor (beta chain) derives from a study of shared clonotypes between healthy human individuals (dated by TCRdb to the early 2020s). Study-wide context: The cohort included a few men and a couple of women between 18 and 49 years of age. Per donor, three plates each were used for CD4 naive and CD4 memory, two for CD8 naive, and one for CD8 memory. To estimate repertoire size and how much clonotypes are shared between individuals, the study performed deep sequencing of blood TCR repertoires from roughly five healthy adults. Libraries were prepared and TCR repertoires were sequenced by different laboratories using diverse techniques, in order to increase sequencing depth and limit assay-specific biases. Between about 0.94 and 8.9 billion PBMCs per donor were obtained by leukapheresis.

What the authors observed across the whole study: Based on pairwise subsampling, the degree of clonotype sharing among donors was expected to be affected by sequencing depth. Rarefaction of sorted-subset datasets indicated incomplete sequencing despite the large sequencing depth. Across several donors, approximately 5% of naive CD4, approximately 4% of naive CD8, approximately 2.5% of memory CD4, and approximately 0.4% of memory CD8 clonotypes were shared. Sampling was restricted to blood, and TCR repertoires in tissues likely differ from the TCR repertoires found in blood. Naive subsets generally had larger estimated clonotype richness than memory subsets did. Compared with non-shared clonotypes, clonotypes shared by all four sorted-subset donors had higher generation probabilities. The small number of donors limited the genetic and exposure-history diversity represented.

The CDR3 holds 16 amino acids from the cysteine to the phenylalanine. The entry retains the CDR3 DNA only, 48 bases that are in frame from base 1. The germline V gene sets CDR1 to MGHRA and CDR2 to YSYEKL. Clipping removes 0 bases from V and 2 bases from J, with 7 as the unmatched junction base count. CD8 naive samples were obtained by positive selection for CCR7 among CD45RO-negative cells, yielding a CD45RA+CCR7+ population from which TemRA cells were excluded. Donors were healthy HIV-negative adults with no recently reported acute infections or vaccinations. Only Caucasian adults living in Nashville, Tennessee, USA were represented among the donors. After blood collection by leukapheresis, PBMCs were isolated using Ficoll-Histopaque density gradient centrifugation and then cryopreserved in the vapor phase of liquid nitrogen. Purity and quantity of every magnetically sorted T cell population were checked by analytical flow cytometry. Genomic DNA was isolated from every sorted fraction and measured by UV absorbance on a Nanodrop 2000c.

Using the deep immunoSEQ assay, TCR CDR3 regions were amplified from genomic DNA by multiplex PCR. Genomic DNA extracted from each cell subset was distributed evenly over all wells of several immunoSEQ 96-well plates, and each plate served as one replicate. For sorted subsets, each replicate PCR was loaded with 200 to 250 ng genomic DNA, equivalent to some 31,000 T cell genomes. The purified libraries were quantified using a Qubit 3.0 fluorometer, sized with a Bioanalyzer 2100, and then quantified again using the KAPA Library Quantification kit. A separate single-read 150-cycle Illumina NextSeq 550 flow cell was used to sequence each immunoSEQ 96-well plate. In the source study's methods: The immunoSEQ output contained only junctional sequences without quality scores, so filtering could not match that applied to full-length reads. To assign V/J genes and CDR3, sequences were annotated using PyIR, a Python wrapper for IgBLAST v1.9, with IMGT germline references. Reads were removed for weak V/J assignments (E-value above 1e-6), missing CDR3, stop codons, out-of-frame junctions, or ambiguous translated residues. V3J clonotypes were defined by identical inferred V gene, J gene, and CDR3 amino acid sequence. The percentage overlap between two repertoires was calculated by dividing the number of shared unique clonotypes by the size of the smaller repertoire. Richness of each repertoire was evaluated using RTK rarefaction, the Chao1 estimator, and Recon v2.1 estimates of unobserved clonotypes. Generation probabilities were computed with OLGA for all TCRbeta clonotypes obtained by the gDNA method from several donors. Sourced from immuneACCESS, this table was stored by TCRdb with only in-frame sequences that have V and J called. A share of the clones is absent; for the studies checked, an unresolved V gene accounts for under half, and the remainder has no known explanation. V and J calls and clone size are given by that table; D and trimming were obtained from the DNA. Counted in this sample were 700,000 to 950,000 clones; approximately 97% of them appeared once. Less than 0.25% of the sample comes from the top ten.

With respect to this clone: This clone's antigen is unknown. No base quality values were provided; no much bigger clone lies one nucleotide off.

Sample: naive CD8+ T cells sorted from blood. The intended sense of this specimen's cell subset or site label: CD45RA+CCR7+. The sequence joins TRBV4-1 to TRBJ2-7, and TRBD1 aligns with 7 junction nucleotides. The receptor comes from a man younger than 40 in good health. At the DNA level, the sequence is TGCGCCAGCAGCCAAGATCTTGGGACAGTAGCCTACGAGCAGTACTTC. Its coded protein is CASSQDLGTVAYEQYF.